What follows are 10 T cell receptor beta chains derived from one specimen sequenced in a study of shared clonotypes between healthy human individuals. Sequencing used immunoSEQ multiplex PCR; TCRdb keeps in-frame clones, though not all of them. The sample yields some 1.1 million clones, 60% to 80% seen once. The material sequenced was memory CD4+ T cells from PBMCs. This sample's subset: CD45RA-negative fraction. The receptors originated from a man aged 18 to 30 in good health. Some clones in this sample may be carry-over from other donors' samples.

This clone was seen a handful of times. It may be a read error: a sequence one base away is much more abundant. The V gene is TRBV2, the J gene TRBJ1-5; D gene ambiguous. V shed 3 bases and J shed 3 bases, with 0 bases lying between them. Germline-derived CDR1 and CDR2 are SNHLY and FYNNEI. The CDR3 contains 11 residues. CDR3 loop: CASSDNQPQHF. DNA for the CDR3: TGTGCCAGCAGTGACAATCAGCCCCAGCATTTT.

This clone was seen just once. The same CDR3 can be traced to other DNA sequences in this sample. The V and J genes are TRBV7-2 and TRBJ2-7; 7 bases map to TRBD1. The CDR3 is 15 residues long. CDR1 and CDR2 from the germline V gene are SGHTA and FQGNSA. V lost 4 bases to trimming and J lost 0 bases; unmatched junction nucleotides: 6. CDR3 residues: CASSSNRGSSYEQYF. The CDR3 coding sequence is TGTGCCAGCAGCTCTAACAGGGGCAGCTCCTACGAGCAGTACTTC.

The V call is TRBV7-8, the J call TRBJ2-5, with no clear D. V dropped 5 bases and J dropped 2 bases, with 15 bases sitting between them. Germline assignment: CDR1 SGHVS and CDR2 FQNEAQ. This CDR3 region has 15 residues. CDR3 nucleotide sequence: TGTGCCAGCAGCCCTCGGCTTGGGGTACAAGAGACCCAGTACTTC. Encoded protein: CASSPRLGVQETQYF.

CDR3 bases: TGTGCCAGTAGTATACGCACAGCTTACATTCAGTACTTC. Translating gives CASSIRTAYIQYF. The chain employs TRBV19 and TRBJ2-4; D is unresolved. V dropped 2 bases and J dropped 8 bases, with 10 bases sitting between them. CDR1 LNHDA and CDR2 SQIVND come from the germline V gene (reference sequence). The CDR3 extends over 13 amino acids. The complete variable domain, with remaining parts taken from reference TRBV19 and TRBJ2-4, reads DGGITQSPKYLFRKEGQNVTLSCEQNLNHDAMYWYRQDPGQGLRLIYYSQIVNDFQKGDIAEGYSVSREKKESFPLTVTSAQKNPTAFYLCASSIRTAYIQYFGAGTRLSVL.

This clone has just a few counts. The chain combines TRBV7-9 with TRBJ1-4; possibly TRBD1 for D (6 bases). This CDR3 spans 13 amino acids. The germline gives CDR1 SEHNR, CDR2 FQNEAQ (reference sequence). Trimming pared 10 bases from V and 8 bases from J, leaving 17 bases between. The chain's CDR3 is CAIARGAEEKLFF. The CDR3 DNA reads TGTGCCATAGCCCGGGGGGCTGAGGAAAAACTGTTTTTT.

This clone was detected once. CDR3 nucleotide sequence: TGTGCCAGCAGTCCATGGGGGGTCATGAACACTGAAGCTTTCTTT. Amino acids: CASSPWGVMNTEAFF. This chain links TRBV27 with TRBJ1-1; TRBD1 is a possible D gene (5 bases). Trimming shortened V by 5 bases and J by 0 bases, and 13 bases separated the two germline ends. Looked up from germline, CDR1 is MNHEY and CDR2 is SMNVEV (reference sequence). The CDR3 has 15 residues.

This chain joins TRBV28 and TRBJ2-6; D is unresolved. The germline gives CDR1 MDHEN, CDR2 SYDVKM. Trimming shortened V by 6 bases and J by 4 bases, and 7 bases separated the two germline ends. The CDR3 has 13 amino acids. CDR3 in DNA: TGTGCCAGCAGCGGGTCCGGGGCCAACGTCCTGACTTTC. Its translation is CASSGSGANVLTF.

The chain's CDR3 is CASSIGGGNYEQYF. The CDR3 DNA reads TGTGCCAGTAGTATAGGAGGGGGAAACTACGAGCAGTACTTC. The chain couples TRBV19 to TRBJ2-7, with D perhaps TRBD1 (6 bases). CDR1 is LNHDA, CDR2 SQIVND, per germline (reference sequence). V was shortened by 1 base and J by 3 bases, with 10 bases between the two germline ends. CDR3 length equals 14 residues.

For this clone: With a much larger clone just one base away, this may be a read error. This same CDR3 is encoded by further DNA sequences in the sample. The chain carries TRBV28 and TRBJ1-1, with a possible D match to TRBD1 (6 bases). The CDR3 covers 14 residues. Germline V gene data show CDR1 as MDHEN and CDR2 as SYDVKM. DNA for the CDR3: TGTGCCACCATTGTTGGGGGACATAACACCGAAGCTTTCTTT. It encodes CATIVGGHNTEAFF.

The CDR3, as DNA: TGTGCCAGCAGCCCAATGGGGGGCCGCCCTTACTACGAGCAGTACTTC. Translation gives CASSPMGGRPYYEQYF. The rearrangement joins TRBV7-3 to TRBJ2-7, with D perhaps given as TRBD1 or TRBD2 (6 bases each). The CDR3 contains 16 residues. CDR1 is SGHTA, CDR2 FQGTGA, per germline. Trimming stripped 5 bases from V and 3 bases from J, with 20 bases between.